This T cell receptor beta chain was sequenced during a study of T and B cells in COVID-19 patients. TRB rearrangements were amplified by multiplex PCR with BIOMED2 TRB-A/B primers. TCRdb redid the calling of the multiplex PCR reads with MiXCR, one entry per CDR3 protein. The sample holds over 8,000 distinct CDR3 sequences; over 30% are singletons and the top ten take over 45%. Blood genomic DNA input for TRB amplification was 250-500 ng. The trim removed 5 bases at V and 8 bases at J, leaving 14 bases unmatched. CDR1 is SGHAT and CDR2 is FQNNGV in the germline V gene. The CDR3 has 16 amino acids. The sequence came from a human donor with active COVID-19. The chain links TRBV11-2 to TRBJ2-1; TRBD2 matches at 8 bases. The sample consisted of blood. The CDR3 reads CASSQISGVTGDEQFF. The CDR3 DNA is TGTGCCAGCAGCCAGATTAGCGGGGTCACGGGGGATGAGCAGTTCTTC.